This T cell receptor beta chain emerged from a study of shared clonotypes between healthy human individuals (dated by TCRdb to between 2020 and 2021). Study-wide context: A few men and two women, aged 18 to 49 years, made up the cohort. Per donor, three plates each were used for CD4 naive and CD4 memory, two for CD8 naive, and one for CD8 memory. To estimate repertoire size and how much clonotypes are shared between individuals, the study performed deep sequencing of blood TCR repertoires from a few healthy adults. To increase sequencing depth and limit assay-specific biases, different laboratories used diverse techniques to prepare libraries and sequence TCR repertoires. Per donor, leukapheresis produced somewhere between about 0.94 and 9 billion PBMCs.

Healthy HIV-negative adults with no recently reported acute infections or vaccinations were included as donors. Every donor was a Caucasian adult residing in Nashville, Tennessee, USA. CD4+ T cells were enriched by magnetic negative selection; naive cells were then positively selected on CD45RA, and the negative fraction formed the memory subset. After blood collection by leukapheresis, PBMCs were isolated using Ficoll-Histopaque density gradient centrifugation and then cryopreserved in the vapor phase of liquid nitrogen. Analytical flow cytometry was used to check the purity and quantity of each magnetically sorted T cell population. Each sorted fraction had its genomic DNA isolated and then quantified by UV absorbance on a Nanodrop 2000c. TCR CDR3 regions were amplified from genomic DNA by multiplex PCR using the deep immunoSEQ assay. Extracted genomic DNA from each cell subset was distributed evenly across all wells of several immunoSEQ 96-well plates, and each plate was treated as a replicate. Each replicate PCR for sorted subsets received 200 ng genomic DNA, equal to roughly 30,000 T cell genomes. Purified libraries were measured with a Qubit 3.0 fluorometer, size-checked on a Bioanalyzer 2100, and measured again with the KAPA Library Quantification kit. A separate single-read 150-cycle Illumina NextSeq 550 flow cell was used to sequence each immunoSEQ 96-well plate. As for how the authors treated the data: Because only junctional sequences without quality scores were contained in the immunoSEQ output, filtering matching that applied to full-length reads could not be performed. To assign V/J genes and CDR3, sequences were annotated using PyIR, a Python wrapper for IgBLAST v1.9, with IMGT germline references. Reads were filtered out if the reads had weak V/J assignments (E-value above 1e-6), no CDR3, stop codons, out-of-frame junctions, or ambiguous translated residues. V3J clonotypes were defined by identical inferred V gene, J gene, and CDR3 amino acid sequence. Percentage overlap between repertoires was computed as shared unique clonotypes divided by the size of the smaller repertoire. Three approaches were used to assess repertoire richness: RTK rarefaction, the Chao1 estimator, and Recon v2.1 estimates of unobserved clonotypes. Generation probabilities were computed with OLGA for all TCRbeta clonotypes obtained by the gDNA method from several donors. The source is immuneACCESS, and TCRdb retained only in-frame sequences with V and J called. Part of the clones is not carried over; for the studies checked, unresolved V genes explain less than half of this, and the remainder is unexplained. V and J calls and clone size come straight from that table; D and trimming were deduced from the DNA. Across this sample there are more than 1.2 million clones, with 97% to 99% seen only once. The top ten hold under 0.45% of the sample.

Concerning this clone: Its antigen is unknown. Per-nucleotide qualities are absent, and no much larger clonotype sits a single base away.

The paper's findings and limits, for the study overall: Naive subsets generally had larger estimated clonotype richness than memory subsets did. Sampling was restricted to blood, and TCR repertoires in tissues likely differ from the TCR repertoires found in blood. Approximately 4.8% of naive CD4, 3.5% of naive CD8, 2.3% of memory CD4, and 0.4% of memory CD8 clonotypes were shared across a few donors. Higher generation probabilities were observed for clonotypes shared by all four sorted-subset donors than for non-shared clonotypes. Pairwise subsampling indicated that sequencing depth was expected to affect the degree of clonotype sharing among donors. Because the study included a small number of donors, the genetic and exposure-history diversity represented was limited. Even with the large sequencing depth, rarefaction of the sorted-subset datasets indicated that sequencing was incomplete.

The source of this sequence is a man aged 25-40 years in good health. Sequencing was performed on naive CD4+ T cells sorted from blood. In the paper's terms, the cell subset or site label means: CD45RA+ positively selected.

For the CDR3, the sequence is CASSQNRFGPQHF. The sequenced DNA is TGCGCCAGCAGCCAGAATCGGTTTGGGCCCCAGCATTTT. The sequence is built from TRBV4-3 and TRBJ1-5; too little of a D gene remains to name it. CDR1 and CDR2 (LGHNA, YSLEER) derive from the germline V gene. CDR3 length: 13 amino acids, cysteine to phenylalanine. Kept here is only the CDR3 DNA, which spans 39 bases and is read in frame from base 1. V sheds 3 bases and J sheds 9 bases, leaving 12 bases between their ends.